This T cell receptor (beta chain) was recorded in a study of regulatory T cells in long-lasting Graves disease. Study summary: Prior antithyroid drug treatment in newly diagnosed Graves' patients lasted under 3 months.

Trimming cost V 6 bases and J 4 bases; bases outside gene matches: 10. The germline V gene has CDR1 KGHSH and CDR2 LQKENI. There are 16 residues in the CDR3. Researchers made TCR beta libraries by using iRepertoire HTBI primers and running Arm-PCR on CDR3 regions. TCRdb reanalysed the multiplex PCR reads using MiXCR and keeps one entry per CDR3 protein. The sample records over 350,000 distinct CDR3 sequences, about 14% being singletons. This clonotype was detected many times. Time point defined: newly diagnosed GD, antithyroid drugs for less than 3 months. Making the TCR library involved RNA that had been extracted from PBMCs. These data also formed part of another study, on T cells in Graves' hyperthyroidism and ophthalmopathy.

The chain couples TRBV18 to TRBJ2-3; the match to TRBD2 covers 10 bases. The sequenced sample was peripheral blood mononuclear cells (PBMCs), obtained at new diagnosis, from a patient treated with antithyroid drugs. The sequence was obtained from a woman aged 50 to 60 with Graves disease. The CDR3 protein is CASSPASGSFADTQYF. In DNA, the CDR3 is TGTGCCAGCTCGCCTGCTAGCGGGAGTTTCGCAGATACGCAGTATTTT.